These T cell receptor beta chains were read from a single sample in a study of cytomegalovirus exposure and HLA in healthy donors. TCRdb's table, derived via immunoSEQ multiplex PCR, lists solely in-frame clones and lacks some. The table records roughly 160,000 clones, around 80% of them present only once. Sequencing was carried out using PBMCs. These receptors originate from a woman in her forties or fifties in good health and CMV-seropositive. Both conserved end residues are part of each CDR3. The D gene is left open where the match is weak. Clone size is given for some rows only: seen once, a few or many times, or a class if the clone is expanded.

>TRBJ2-3|TRBV5-1|-|-
TGCGCCAGCAGCTCTGGCGGGTACACAGATACGCAGTATTTT
CASSSGGYTDTQYF
>TRBJ1-1|TRBV2|-|-
TGTGCCAGCAGCCTGCCGGGACACGAGAACACTGAAGCTTTCTTT
CASSLPGHENTEAFF
>TRBJ1-1|TRBV13|-|-
TGTGCCAGCAGCTTAGGCCAAGGGAGCTTTAACACTGAAGCTTTCTTT
CASSLGQGSFNTEAFF
>TRBJ2-7|TRBV11-2|-|-
TGTGCCAGCAGCTTAGTCAGGGTAGGCGAGCAGTACTTC
CASSLVRVGEQYF
>TRBJ1-5|TRBV9|-|-
TGTGCCAGCAGCGCGGACAGTTGGGGTCAGCCCCAGCATTTT
CASSADSWGQPQHF
>TRBJ1-3|TRBV11-2|few|TRBD1
TGTGCCAGCAGCTTACGTGGGACAGAAGGAAACACCATATATTTT
CASSLRGTEGNTIYF
>TRBJ1-5|TRBV7-2|-|-
TGTGCCAGCAGCTTAGCGCTGCGGACTCTGGGGCCCCAGCATTTT
CASSLALRTLGPQHF
>TRBJ1-3|TRBV2|-|-
TGTGCCAGCAGCGCCTCCTCGGGGGGTGGAAACACCATATATTTT
CASSASSGGGNTIYF
>TRBJ2-5|TRBV6-5|-|-
TGTGCCAGCAGTTACCGGAGCCAAGAGACCCAGTACTTC
CASSYRSQETQYF
>TRBJ2-5|TRBV2|-|TRBD1
TGTGCCAGCAGAGCAGACAGGGGGGAGACCCAGTACTTC
CASRADRGETQYF
>TRBJ1-1|TRBV7-9|-|TRBD1
TGTGCCAGCAGCCTGACAGGGGACACTGAAGCTTTCTTT
CASSLTGDTEAFF
>TRBJ2-2|TRBV28|-|-
TGTGCCAGCAGGGTGACTAAGGTCACCGGGGAGCTGTTTTTT
CASRVTKVTGELFF
>TRBJ2-7|TRBV5-1|-|-
TGCGCCAGCAGCCCCGACAGGTTCTCCTACGAGCAGTACTTC
CASSPDRFSYEQYF
>TRBJ1-1|TRBV15|-|-
TGTGCCACCAGCAGAGGCACAAACACTGAAGCTTTCTTT
CATSRGTNTEAFF
>TRBJ1-1|TRBV7-9|-|-
TGTGCCAGCAGCTCCCAGGGCAACACTGAAGCTTTCTTT
CASSSQGNTEAFF
>TRBJ2-4|TRBV27|-|TRBD1
TGTGCCAGCAGTTTATTTGGGGACAGGGTGAAGCGGGAAGGAAACAGTCAGTACTTC
CASSLFGDRVKREGNSQYF